This entry describes one T cell receptor (beta chain). Its antigen remains unidentified. These data belong to a study of cytomegalovirus exposure and HLA in healthy donors. Regarding the study as a whole: In presence/absence analyses, roughly uniform sequencing depth across donors was assumed. Later analysis placed DRB1 highest and HLA-C lowest in TCR association rates, which differed by HLA locus. V- and J-gene trimming in TCR beta was tied to a missense DCLRE1C variant by an analysis performed later.

13 Jbeta primers and 60 Vbeta primers were used for the PCR. Profiled with immunoSEQ multiplex PCR; TCRdb holds only in-frame clones, not every one. The sample contains about 140,000 clones, over 80% of which appear only once. CDR1 SGDLS and CDR2 YYNGEE come from the germline V gene. The V and J ends lost 1 base and 1 base, in that order; junction bases with no gene match: 15. The CDR3 spans 20 residues. The sequence was collected from a man between 35 and 55 years old in good health and CMV-seronegative. The chain employs TRBV9 and TRBJ2-2, with 8 bases identical to TRBD2. Source material: PBMCs. The DNA for the CDR3 is TGTGCCAGCAGCGTACTCTCCCTAGGTAGCGGGACGGGGAACACCGGGGAGCTGTTTTTT. As protein: CASSVLSLGSGTGNTGELFF.